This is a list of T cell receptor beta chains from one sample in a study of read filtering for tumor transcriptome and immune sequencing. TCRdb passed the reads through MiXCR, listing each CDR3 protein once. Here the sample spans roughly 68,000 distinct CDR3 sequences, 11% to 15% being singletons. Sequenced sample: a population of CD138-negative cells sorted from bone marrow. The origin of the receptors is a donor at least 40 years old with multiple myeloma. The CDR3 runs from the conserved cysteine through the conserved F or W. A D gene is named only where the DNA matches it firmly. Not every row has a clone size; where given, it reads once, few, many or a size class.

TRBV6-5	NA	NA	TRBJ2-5	TGTGCCAGCAGTTACTCGTCGCAGGGGGGAGAGACCCAGTACTTC	CASSYSSQGGETQYF
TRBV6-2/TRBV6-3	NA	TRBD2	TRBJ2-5	TGTGCCAGCAGACTAGCGGGAGGGCCGGGGACCCAGTACTTC	CASRLAGGPGTQYF
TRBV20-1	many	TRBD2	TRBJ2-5	TGCAGTGCCCTGCATAGCGGGAGTATCGAGACCCAGTACTTC	CSALHSGSIETQYF
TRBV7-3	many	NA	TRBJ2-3	TGTGCCAGCAGCGTGACCCGGACAGCTAGCACAGATACGCAGTATTTT	CASSVTRTASTDTQYF
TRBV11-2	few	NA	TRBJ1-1	TGTGCCAGCAGCTCAGAGACAGACACTGAAGCTTTCTTT	CASSSETDTEAFF
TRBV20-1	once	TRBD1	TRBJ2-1	TGCAGTGCTAGGCAAGGGACAGGGCACAATGAGCAGATCTTC	CSARQGTGHNEQIF
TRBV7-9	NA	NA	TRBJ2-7	TGTGCCAGCAGCTTAGATACGACAAGACCGTACTTC	CASSLDTTRPYF
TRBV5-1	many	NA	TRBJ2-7	TGCGCCAGCAGCCTTCCGGCAGGGAACTACGAGCAGTACTTC	CASSLPAGNYEQYF
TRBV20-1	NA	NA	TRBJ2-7	TGCAGTGCTAGAGGATCAAGCTCTTACGAGCGGTACTTC	CSARGSSSYERYF
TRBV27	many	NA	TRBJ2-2	TGTGCCAGCTTATTGACAGTGAACACCGGGGAGCTGTTTTTT	CASLLTVNTGELFF
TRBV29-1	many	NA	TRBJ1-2	TGCAGCGTTGCGCAGGGGTACTATGGCTACACCTTC	CSVAQGYYGYTF
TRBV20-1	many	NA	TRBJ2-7	TGCAGTGCTATAGACAGTTTGGAGCAGTACTTC	CSAIDSLEQYF
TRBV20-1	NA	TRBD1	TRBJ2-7	TGCAGTGCCAAACCGGTGACAGGGGGACCCTACGAGCAGTACTTC	CSAKPVTGGPYEQYF
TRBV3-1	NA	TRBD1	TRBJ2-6	TGTGCCAGCAGCCAGGGACAGGGGGCCTCTGGGGCCAACGTCCTGACTTTC	CASSQGQGASGANVLTF
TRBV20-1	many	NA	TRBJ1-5	TGCAGTGCTAGCCGGGAGACTAATCAGCCCCAGCATTTT	CSASRETNQPQHF
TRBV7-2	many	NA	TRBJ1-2	TGTGCCAGCAGCTTAAGCAGGGCCCTCTCCTATGGCTACACCTTC	CASSLSRALSYGYTF
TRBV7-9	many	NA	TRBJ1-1	TGTGCCAGCAGCTGGCGGGATGAAGCTTTCTTT	CASSWRDEAFF
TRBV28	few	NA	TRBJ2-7	TGTGCCAGCAGTCCCCCTTGGCAGGGCCGGGGCGAGCAGTACTTC	CASSPPWQGRGEQYF
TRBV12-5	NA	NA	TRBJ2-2	TGTGCTAGTGGTTTCGCCGGGGAGCTGTTTTTT	CASGFAGELFF
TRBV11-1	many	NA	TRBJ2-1	TGTGCCAGCAGCAGGGTAGGGGGCTACAATGAGCAGTTCTTC	CASSRVGGYNEQFF
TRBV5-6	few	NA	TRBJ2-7	TGTGCCAGCAGCTTTTACGAGAAGACGGGGGAGCAGTACTTC	CASSFYEKTGEQYF
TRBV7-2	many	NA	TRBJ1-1	TGTGCCAGCAGCTTAGTCCCCCCGACAGGAGGTCCGTTCACTGAAGCTTTCTTT	CASSLVPPTGGPFTEAFF
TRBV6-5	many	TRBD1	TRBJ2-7	TGTGCCAGCAGTTACTCGTGGACAGGTAAAGCCTACGAGCAGTACTTC	CASSYSWTGKAYEQYF
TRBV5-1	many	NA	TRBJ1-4	TGCGCCAGCAGCTTGGGTTCTCTCACTAATGAAAAACTGTTTTTT	CASSLGSLTNEKLFF
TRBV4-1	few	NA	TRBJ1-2	TGCGCCAGCAGCCTGAGAGGAATCAACTATGGCTACACCTTC	CASSLRGINYGYTF
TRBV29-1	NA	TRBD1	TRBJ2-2	TGCAGCGTTGGACAGGGGGCCGACACCGGGGAGCTGTTTTTT	CSVGQGADTGELFF
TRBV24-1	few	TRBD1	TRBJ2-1	TGTGCCACCAGTGAGGATGGAAGGGGGCGGCAGTTCTTC	CATSEDGRGRQFF
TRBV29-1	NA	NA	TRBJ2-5	TGCAGCGCTGCCCAGGGGCAAGAGACCCAGTACTTC	CSAAQGQETQYF
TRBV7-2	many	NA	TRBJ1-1	TGTGCCAGCAGCTTATCGAACACCCTTGGGAAGAACACTGAAGCTTTCTTT	CASSLSNTLGKNTEAFF
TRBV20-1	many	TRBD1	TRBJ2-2	TGCAGTGTTCTCCAGGGGGCGTCCGGGGAGCTGTTTTTT	CSVLQGASGELFF
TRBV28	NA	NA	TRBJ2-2	TGTGCCAGCAGAATGTTAGGGAACACCGGGGAGCTGTTTTTT	CASRMLGNTGELFF
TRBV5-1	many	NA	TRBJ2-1	TGCGCCAGCAGCTTGGAGGCGGTCTCCTACAATGAGCAGTTCTTC	CASSLEAVSYNEQFF
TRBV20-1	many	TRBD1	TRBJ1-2	TGCAGTGTTGGGGGGACAGGGGCTAACTATGGCTACACCTTC	CSVGGTGANYGYTF
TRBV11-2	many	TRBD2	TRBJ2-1	TGTGCCAGCAGCTCTCGAACCACTAGCGGGAGAGGCAATGAGCAGTTCTTC	CASSSRTTSGRGNEQFF
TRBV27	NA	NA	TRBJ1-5	TGTGCCAGCAGTTTATTGCCCGGGGATCTCCAGCATTTT	CASSLLPGDLQHF
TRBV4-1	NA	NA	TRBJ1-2	TGCGCCAGCAGTCTCGGGACATATGGGAACTATGGCTACACCTTC	CASSLGTYGNYGYTF
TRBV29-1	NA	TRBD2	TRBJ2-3	TGCAGCGTTGGGACCAGCGGGAGGGATACGCAGTATTTT	CSVGTSGRDTQYF
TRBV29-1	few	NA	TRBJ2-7	TGCAGCGTTGACAGGGGGGACGAGCAGTGCTTC	CSVDRGDEQCF
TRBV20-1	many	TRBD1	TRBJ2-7	TGCAGTGCCCACAATGGACAGGGGGGATCCTACGAGCAGTACTTC	CSAHNGQGGSYEQYF
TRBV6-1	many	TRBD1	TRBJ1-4	TGTGCCAGCATCCAGGACAGGACTAATGAAAAACTGTTTTTT	CASIQDRTNEKLFF